The clone carrying this T cell receptor beta chain showed up just once. The antigen is unknown. Naive CD8 cells comprised CD45RO-negative, CCR7-positively selected cells, excluding terminally differentiated effector memory CD45RA+ cells. The data are from a study of shared clonotypes between healthy human individuals. Points from the study as a whole: Genetic and exposure-history diversity was limited by the few donors. The study found roughly 5% of naive CD4 clonotypes shared across a handful of donors.

The repertoire was sequenced with immunoSEQ multiplex PCR; TCRdb's copy has only in-frame clones and lacks some. The table records some 2 million clones, about 95% of them present only once. The CDR3 spans 13 residues. Trimming left V 4 bases short and J 6 bases short, with 14 bases between. Germline CDR1 is SGHDT and CDR2 is YYEEEE. The gene calls are TRBV5-6 and TRBJ2-7; unclear D gene. Sequencing was performed on naive CD8+ T cells sorted from blood. This TCR was recovered from a young man in good health. The CDR3 sequence is CASSTTIASEQYF. The CDR3 region has the DNA TGTGCCAGCAGCACGACGATTGCGAGCGAGCAGTACTTC. The full variable domain, in which reference TRBV5-6 and TRBJ2-7 provide the parts outside the CDR3, is DAGVTQSPTHLIKTRGQQVTLRCSPKSGHDTVSWYQQALGQGPQFIFQYYEEEERQRGNFPDRFSGHQFPNYSSELNVNALLLGDSALYLCASSTTIASEQYFGPGTRLTVT.